This T cell receptor (beta chain) was recovered during a study of cytomegalovirus exposure and HLA in healthy donors. Study-wide results and limits: It has been reported that TCR beta sequences accurately predicted the HLA-A and HLA-B alleles of most subjects. Productive rates of about 87% or about 30% were seen for most TCR beta V segments in an earlier analysis.

Germline V CDR1 and CDR2: MNHEY, SVGAGI. Trimming cost V 6 bases and J 6 bases; bases outside gene matches: 9. The CDR3 is 15 residues long. Comment on this clone: What it binds is unknown.

Though probably carrying unrecorded immune exposures, donors were nominally healthy at sampling. Primers included in the PCR were 60 Vbeta and 13 Jbeta primers. Only in-frame clones appear in the TCRdb table, and some are missing; sequencing was by immunoSEQ multiplex PCR. Among some 130,000 clones listed, around 80% were seen once. The sequenced sample was PBMCs. The V gene is TRBV6-5, the J gene TRBJ2-3; the match to TRBD2 covers 10 bases. The TCR comes from a human donor in good health. In DNA form, the CDR3 reads TGTGCCAGCAGCCAACTAGCGGGGAATCCGGATACGCAGTATTTT. Amino acids: CASSQLAGNPDTQYF.